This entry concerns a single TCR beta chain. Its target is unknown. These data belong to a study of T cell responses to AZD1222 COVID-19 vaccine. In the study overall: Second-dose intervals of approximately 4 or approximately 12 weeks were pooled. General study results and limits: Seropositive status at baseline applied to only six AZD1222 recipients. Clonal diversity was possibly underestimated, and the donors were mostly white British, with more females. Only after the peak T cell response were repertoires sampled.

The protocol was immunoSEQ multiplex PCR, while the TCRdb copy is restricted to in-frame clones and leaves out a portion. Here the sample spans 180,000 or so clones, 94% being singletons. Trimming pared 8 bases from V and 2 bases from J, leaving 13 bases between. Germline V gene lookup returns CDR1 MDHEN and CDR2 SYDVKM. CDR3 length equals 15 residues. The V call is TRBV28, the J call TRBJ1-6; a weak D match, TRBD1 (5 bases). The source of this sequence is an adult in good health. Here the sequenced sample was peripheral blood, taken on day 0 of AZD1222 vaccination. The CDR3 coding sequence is TGTGCCAGCTGGGAGGGGAAACCCTATAATTCACCCCTCCACTTT. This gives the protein CASWEGKPYNSPLHF. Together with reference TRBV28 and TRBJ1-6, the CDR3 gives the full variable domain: DVKVTQSSRYLVKRTGEKVFLECVQDMDHENMFWYRQDPGLGLRLIYFSYDVKMKEKGDIPEGYSVSREKKERFSLILESASTNQTSMYLCASWEGKPYNSPLHFGNGTRLTVT.